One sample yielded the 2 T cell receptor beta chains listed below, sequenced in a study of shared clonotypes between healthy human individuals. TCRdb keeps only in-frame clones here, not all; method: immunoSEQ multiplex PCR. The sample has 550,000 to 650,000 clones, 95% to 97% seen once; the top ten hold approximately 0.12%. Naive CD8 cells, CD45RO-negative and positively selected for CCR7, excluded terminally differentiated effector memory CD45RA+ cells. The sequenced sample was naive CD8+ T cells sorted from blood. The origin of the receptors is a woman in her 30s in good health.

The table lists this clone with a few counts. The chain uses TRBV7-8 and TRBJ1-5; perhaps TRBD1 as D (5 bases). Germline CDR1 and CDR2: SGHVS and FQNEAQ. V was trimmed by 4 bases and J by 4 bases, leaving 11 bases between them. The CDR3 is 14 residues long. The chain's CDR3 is CASSSWDLNQPQHF. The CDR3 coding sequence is TGTGCCAGCAGCTCTTGGGACCTTAATCAGCCCCAGCATTTT.

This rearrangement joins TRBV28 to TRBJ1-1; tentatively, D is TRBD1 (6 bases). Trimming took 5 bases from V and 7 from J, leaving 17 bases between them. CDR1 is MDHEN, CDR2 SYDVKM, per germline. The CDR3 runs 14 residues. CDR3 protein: CASSLLRGKGEAFF. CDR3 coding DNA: TGTGCCAGCAGTCTTCTAAGGGGGAAGGGTGAAGCTTTCTTT.